This entry lists 10 T cell receptor beta chains sequenced from one sample in a study of T-cell reconstitution after alpha-beta-depleted transplantation in children. Library preparation (for TCRbeta) was performed with unique molecular identifiers. TCRdb analysed the PCR reads with MiXCR anew, one entry per CDR3 protein. This repertoire shows around 360,000 distinct CDR3 sequences, 10% found once; its top ten account for under 3%. The sample consisted of PBMCs from the stem cell graft donor, taken from the stem cell graft. The receptors derive from a human donor who donated a stem cell graft to a child with acute lymphoblastic leukemia.

This sequence joins TRBV12-3 or TRBV12-4 and TRBJ1-2, with TRBD1 as a possible D gene (6 bases). There are 15 residues in the CDR3. V lost 6 bases, J lost 4 bases, and 18 bases lay in between. CDR3 nucleotide sequence: TGTGCCAGCAGCAGGGGACCTCCCCGGGGCTATGGCTACACCTTC. Translation gives CASSRGPPRGYGYTF.

CDR3 in DNA: TGCAGTGCTAGAGTACGGAGGGGAGAATACGAGCAGTACTTC. This encodes CSARVRRGEYEQYF. The V gene is TRBV20-1, the J gene TRBJ2-7, with a tentative D call TRBD2 (6 bases). This CDR3 is built from 14 residues. Germline CDR1 DFQATT, CDR2 SNEGSKA (reference sequence). V gave up 1 base and J gave up 4 bases, with 14 bases separating them.

This clonotype was observed a handful of times. The chain is built from TRBV19 and TRBJ2-5; D uncertain. Trimming pared 6 bases from V and 5 bases from J, leaving 10 bases between. This CDR3 spans 12 amino acids. The V gene's germline CDR1 is LNHDA and CDR2 SQIVND (reference sequence). CDR3 coding DNA: TGTGCCAGTAGGATGAGTGGGGAGACCCAGTACTTC. Its translation: CASRMSGETQYF. Drawing the rest from reference TRBV19 and TRBJ2-5, the complete variable domain is DGGITQSPKYLFRKEGQNVTLSCEQNLNHDAMYWYRQDPGQGLRLIYYSQIVNDFQKGDIAEGYSVSREKKESFPLTVTSAQKNPTAFYLCASRMSGETQYFGPGTRLLVL.

This clonotype has more than one count but fewer than ten. V usage is TRBV4-1 and J usage is TRBJ2-7, with D possibly TRBD1 on 7 matching bases. V was trimmed by 3 bases and J by 7 bases, leaving 19 bases between them. This CDR3 comprises 15 residues. Germline CDR1 and CDR2: MGHRA and YSYEKL. Here the CDR3 reads CASSQPTRGALEQYF. The CDR3 DNA is TGCGCCAGCAGCCAGCCGACCAGGGGGGCCCTGGAGCAGTACTTC.

This clonotype has a count of ten or more. The chain couples TRBV9 to TRBJ2-1, with D uncertain. Germline V lookup: CDR1 SGDLS, CDR2 YYNGEE. The ends were cut back, 0 bases at V and 8 bases at J, with 15 bases in the middle. The CDR3 totals 15 residues. CDR3 amino acids: CASSVGEFGRHEQFF. In DNA form, the CDR3 reads TGTGCCAGCAGCGTAGGAGAGTTCGGGCGGCATGAGCAGTTCTTC.

This clonotype was counted only a few times. The chain is built from TRBV20-1 and TRBJ2-7, with D perhaps given as TRBD1 or TRBD2 (7 bases each). The CDR3 spans 17 residues. Per germline, CDR1 DFQATT and CDR2 SNEGSKA (reference sequence). Trimming cost V 3 bases and J 2 bases, with 23 bases left between them. CDR3 bases: TGCAGTGCTAGCCCCGACCATCCGACAGGGAGGGCCTACGAGCAGTACTTC. It codes for CSASPDHPTGRAYEQYF.

This clonotype was counted between two and nine times. The CDR3 loop is CASNLGANYGYTF. In DNA, the CDR3 is TGTGCCAGTAATTTAGGAGCTAACTATGGCTACACCTTC. This sequence joins TRBV19 and TRBJ1-2, with no clear D. The CDR3 sequence is 13 residues long. Germline V gene sequence: CDR1 LNHDA, CDR2 SQIVND (reference sequence). Trimming took 7 bases from V and 0 from J, leaving 9 bases between them.

In this sample, this clonotype turned up a few times. The rearrangement uses TRBV28 and TRBJ1-5; 8 positions match TRBD1. The V and J ends lost 10 bases and 6 bases, in that order; junction bases with no gene match: 20. Germline-derived CDR1 and CDR2 are MDHEN and SYDVKM. The CDR3 length is 17 residues. The CDR3 DNA sequence: TGTGCCACCCGCAGGACAGGGATACGTTCGCAGGGTCAGCCCCAGCATTTT. Translated: CATRRTGIRSQGQPQHF.

This clonotype was detected ten times or more. The rearrangement uses TRBV7-8 and TRBJ2-1, with TRBD2 matching 8 bases. The CDR3 has 15 residues. Germline V gene lookup returns CDR1 SGHVS and CDR2 FQNEAQ. V dropped 5 bases and J dropped 2; count of bases not matched to a gene: 5. Here the CDR3 reads CASSLLSGAYNEQFF. The CDR3 coding sequence is TGTGCCAGCAGCCTCCTTAGCGGGGCCTACAATGAGCAGTTCTTC.

This rearrangement joins TRBV9 to TRBJ2-7; TRBD1 matches at 8 bases. The V segment lost 2 bases and the J segment 0 bases; nucleotides outside the gene matches: 1. The CDR3 totals 14 residues. Germline values: CDR1 SGDLS, CDR2 YYNGEE. The DNA for the CDR3 is TGTGCCAGCAGCGTGGGACAGGTCTCCTACGAGCAGTACTTC. This encodes CASSVGQVSYEQYF.